This entry lists 32 T cell receptor beta chains sequenced from one sample in a study of radiotherapy plus CTLA-4 blockade in lung cancer. Generated by immunoSEQ multiplex PCR, the TCRdb table keeps only in-frame clones and is missing some. This sample carries tens of thousands of clones, approximately 86% of them seen once, and the ten largest clones take roughly a sixth. This material consisted of peripheral blood, taken from a patient treated with radiotherapy plus ipilimumab. These receptors all stem from a human donor with non-small cell lung cancer that progressed on radiotherapy plus ipilimumab.

This chain uses TRBV9 with TRBJ1-2, with D possibly matching TRBD1 (6 bases). The ends were cut back, 4 bases at V and 4 bases at J, with 17 bases in the middle. CDR1 and CDR2 (germline): SGDLS, YYNGEE. CDR3 length equals 15 residues. The CDR3 loop is CASSTQIQGPYGYTF. In nucleotides, the CDR3 is TGTGCCAGCAGCACGCAAATTCAGGGGCCCTATGGCTACACCTTC. Drawing the rest from reference TRBV9 and TRBJ1-2, the complete variable domain is DSGVTQTPKHLITATGQRVTLRCSPRSGDLSVYWYQQSLDQGLQFLIQYYNGEERAKGNILERFSAQQFPDLHSELNLSSLELGDSALYFCASSTQIQGPYGYTFGSGTRLTVV.

This sequence joins TRBV5-6 and TRBJ2-7; 9 bases line up with TRBD1. The CDR3 sequence is 15 residues long. Germline CDR1 and CDR2: SGHDT and YYEEEE. Unmatched junction bases numbered 6, after V lost 4 bases and J lost 1 base. The CDR3 loop is CASSVGTGLSYEQYF. The DNA for the CDR3 is TGTGCCAGCAGCGTCGGGACAGGGCTTTCCTACGAGCAGTACTTC.

The chain combines TRBV18 with TRBJ2-1; the D gene is possibly TRBD1 (6 bases). The CDR3 is 15 amino acids. Germline V gene lookup returns CDR1 KGHSH and CDR2 LQKENI. Deletions cut 2 bases from V and 4 bases from J, with 12 bases between. In DNA, the CDR3 is TGTGCCAGCTCACCAAGGAGCGGACAGTACAATGAGCAGTTCTTC. It yields the protein CASSPRSGQYNEQFF.

The CDR3 sequence: CASSPPGQSGTYEQYF. CDR3 DNA: TGTGCCAGCTCACCACCGGGACAGTCGGGAACCTACGAGCAGTACTTC. The J gene is TRBJ2-7, the V gene TRBV18, with TRBD1 matching over 7 bases. J lost 2 bases, V lost 0 bases, and 7 bases had no gene match. The CDR3 runs 16 residues. Germline CDR1 KGHSH, CDR2 LQKENI.

V usage is TRBV6-1 and J usage is TRBJ1-5, with D possibly matching TRBD1 (5 bases). The CDR3 runs to 18 residues. V was trimmed by 1 base and J by 0 bases, leaving 16 bases between them. Germline-derived CDR1 and CDR2 are MNHNS and SASEGT. The CDR3 region has the DNA TGTGCCAGCAGTGAAGAGGAGGGGTGGTTCCCTAGCAATCAGCCCCAGCATTTT. Amino acids: CASSEEEGWFPSNQPQHF.

J is TRBJ1-3 and V is TRBV5-1; TRBD1 matches at 10 bases. This CDR3 region has 19 residues. V dropped 5 bases and J dropped 2; count of bases not matched to a gene: 16. Germline lookup yields CDR1 SGHRS and CDR2 YFSETQ. CDR3 residues: CASSSFGTGDQVAGNTIYF. In DNA form, the CDR3 reads TGCGCCAGCAGTTCGTTCGGGACAGGGGACCAAGTAGCTGGAAACACCATATATTTT.

The J gene is TRBJ1-1, the V gene TRBV27; a weak D match, TRBD1 (6 bases). The V end was cut by 3 bases, the J end by 2 bases, with 7 bases between. The germline gives CDR1 MNHEY, CDR2 SMNVEV (reference sequence). The CDR3 runs to 13 residues. The CDR3 is CASSFRGNTEAFF. CDR3 DNA: TGTGCCAGCAGTTTCAGGGGAAACACTGAAGCTTTCTTT.

The V gene is TRBV11-3, the J gene TRBJ2-7, with 8 bases aligning to TRBD1. The germline gives CDR1 SGHNT, CDR2 YENEEA. This CDR3 comprises 16 residues. The trim removed 5 bases at V and 5 bases at J, leaving 14 bases unmatched. DNA of the CDR3: TGTGCCAGCAGCCCGACGGGACAGGACCGACGCAACGAGCAGTACTTC. Translated: CASSPTGQDRRNEQYF.

The chain carries TRBV30 and TRBJ2-5; D tentatively fits TRBD1 or TRBD2 (6 bases each). V shed 3 bases and J shed 4 bases, with 21 bases lying between them. The CDR3 contains 16 residues. Germline loops: CDR1 GTSNPN, CDR2 SVGIG (reference sequence). Written as DNA, the CDR3 is TGTGCCTGGAGCGCATCGTCGTGGGGGGCCGGAGAGACCCAGTACTTC. Translating gives CAWSASSWGAGETQYF.

The genes are TRBV28 and TRBJ1-1; 12 bases match TRBD1. CDR1 MDHEN and CDR2 SYDVKM come from the germline V gene. This CDR3 has 15 residues. Germline trimming cut 8 bases from V and 2 bases from J; bases unmatched to any gene: 6. Here the CDR3 reads CASRSGTGGNTEAFF. The CDR3 DNA reads TGTGCCAGCCGTTCCGGGACAGGGGGCAACACTGAAGCTTTCTTT.

The rearrangement links TRBV5-1 to TRBJ1-1; D not certain. This CDR3 comprises 16 residues. Germline V CDR1 and CDR2: SGHRS, YFSETQ. The V end was cut by 0 bases, the J end by 1 base, with 13 bases between. As DNA, the CDR3 is TGCGCCAGCAGCTTGGAGTTGGGCAGGCGGAACACTGAAGCTTTCTTT. It codes for CASSLELGRRNTEAFF.

V and J are TRBV6-5 and TRBJ1-4; 9 bases agree with TRBD1. In germline, CDR1 is MNHEY, CDR2 SVGAGI. This CDR3 is 15 amino acids long. With 0 bases clipped from V and 6 bases from J, the junction kept 2 bases outside the gene matches. The CDR3 region has the DNA TGTGCCAGCAGTTACTCGGGACAGGGATATGAAAAACTGTTTTTT. Translation: CASSYSGQGYEKLFF.

A word on this clone: One end of the junction varies from germline; a read error may be responsible. This chain's CDR3 is CASSSDTNNGQFF. CDR3 DNA sequence: TGTGCCAGCAGTTCGGACACCAACAATGGGCAGTTCTTC. The chain uses TRBV27 and TRBJ2-1; possible D gene TRBD1, 5 bases. Germline V CDR1 and CDR2: MNHEY, SMNVEV (reference sequence). CDR3 length equals 13 residues.

This clone was seen only once. The rearrangement uses TRBV6-5 and TRBJ1-1; 8 bases agree with TRBD1. Germline CDR1 is MNHEY and CDR2 is SVGAGI. The junction had 5 bases not matched to a gene; V was cut back by 7 bases and J by 1 base. The CDR3 totals 14 residues. The CDR3: CASKTGGTNTEAFF. Here the CDR3 DNA reads TGTGCCAGCAAAACAGGGGGGACGAACACTGAAGCTTTCTTT.

This chain connects TRBV7-2 to TRBJ2-3; D call uncertain. The CDR3 has 14 amino acids. The V end lost 1 base, the J end lost 0 bases, and 5 bases lay between the germline ends. Germline CDR1 and CDR2: SGHTA and FQGNSA. The CDR3 region has the DNA TGTGCCAGCAGCTTAGTAACTAGCACAGATACGCAGTATTTT. This gives the protein CASSLVTSTDTQYF.

J is TRBJ1-1 and V is TRBV4-3; D not resolved. CDR1 and CDR2 (germline): LGHNA, YSLEER. Trimming left V 4 bases short and J 7 bases short, with 16 bases between. The CDR3 runs 14 residues. The CDR3 coding sequence is TGCGCCAGCAGCCTAATTGAGGGTGCGGGTGAAGCTTTCTTT. It codes for CASSLIEGAGEAFF.

CDR3 region: CASSRGTARNTIYF. CDR3 bases: TGTGCCAGCAGCAGAGGGACAGCAAGAAACACCATATATTTT. The chain uses TRBV5-6 and TRBJ1-3, with TRBD1 identical over 7 bases. V lost 4 bases, J lost 5 bases, and 6 bases stayed unmatched. The CDR3 has 14 residues. The germline CDR1 and CDR2 sequences are SGHDT and YYEEEE.

This clone was recorded once. V and J are TRBV19 and TRBJ2-1; tentatively, D is TRBD1 (6 bases). The V end was cut by 10 bases, the J end by 4 bases, with 11 bases between. CDR1 LNHDA and CDR2 SQIVND come from the germline V gene (reference sequence). This CDR3 contains 12 residues. The CDR3 spells CATTDSYNEQFF. The DNA of the CDR3 is TGTGCCACCACGGACAGTTACAATGAGCAGTTCTTC. The complete variable domain, with remaining parts taken from reference TRBV19 and TRBJ2-1, reads DGGITQSPKYLFRKEGQNVTLSCEQNLNHDAMYWYRQDPGQGLRLIYYSQIVNDFQKGDIAEGYSVSREKKESFPLTVTSAQKNPTAFYLCATTDSYNEQFFGPGTRLTVL.

V gene TRBV9 combines with J gene TRBJ2-7; 10 nucleotides agree with TRBD1. Germline CDR1 is SGDLS and CDR2 is YYNGEE. V gave up 0 bases and J gave up 5 bases; unmatched junction bases: 5. The CDR3 consists of 15 residues. The CDR3 loop is CASSVDGDRGDEQYF. In nucleotides, the CDR3 is TGTGCCAGCAGCGTAGATGGGGACAGGGGCGACGAGCAGTACTTC.

In its sample, this clone was seen once. In DNA form, the CDR3 reads TGTGCCAGCAGCTTAGCCCCTAGCGGGGGGGCGGGGGCCAAAAACATTCAGTACTTC. Its translation: CASSLAPSGGAGAKNIQYF. The J gene is TRBJ2-4, the V gene TRBV7-2, with 12 positions matching TRBD2. In germline, CDR1 is SGHTA, CDR2 FQGNSA. There are 19 residues in the CDR3. V was clipped by 0 bases and J by 1 base; unmatched bases: 7. Using reference TRBV7-2 and TRBJ2-4 for the parts outside the CDR3, the full variable domain is GAGVSQSPSNKVTEKGKDVELRCDPISGHTALYWYRQSLGQGLEFLIYFQGNSAPDKSGLPSDRFSAERTGGSVSTLTIQRTQQEDSAVYLCASSLAPSGGAGAKNIQYFGAGTRLSVL.

This clone was recorded at least ten times. This chain links TRBV28 with TRBJ1-5; 7 bases line up with TRBD1. The germline CDR1 and CDR2 sequences are MDHEN and SYDVKM. This CDR3 has 15 amino acids. Trimming took 5 bases from V and 2 from J; bases not matched to a gene: 6. This chain's CDR3 is CASSRRGNGNQPQHF. The CDR3, as DNA: TGTGCCAGCAGTCGCAGGGGGAATGGCAATCAGCCCCAGCATTTT.

V gene TRBV28 combines with J gene TRBJ2-3, with TRBD2 identical over 7 bases. The CDR3 is 15 residues long. With V trimmed by 2 bases and J by 1 base, 3 bases remained unmatched. Germline assignment: CDR1 MDHEN and CDR2 SYDVKM. CDR3 in amino acids: CASSLGGGGTDTQYF. In DNA, the CDR3 is TGTGCCAGCAGTTTAGGCGGGGGAGGCACAGATACGCAGTATTTT. Full variable domain (rest looked up from reference TRBV28 and TRBJ2-3): DVKVTQSSRYLVKRTGEKVFLECVQDMDHENMFWYRQDPGLGLRLIYFSYDVKMKEKGDIPEGYSVSREKKERFSLILESASTNQTSMYLCASSLGGGGTDTQYFGPGTRLTVL.

The CDR3, as DNA: TGTGCCAGCAGACCTCTAGCGGGGGGGACCTACGAGCAGTACTTC. Protein product: CASRPLAGGTYEQYF. The V and J genes are TRBV28 and TRBJ2-7; the match to TRBD2 covers 12 bases. From germline, CDR1 is MDHEN and CDR2 SYDVKM. J was trimmed by 2 bases and V by 6 bases; bases with no gene match: 5. The CDR3 has 15 residues. Complete variable domain (other parts from reference TRBV28 and TRBJ2-7): DVKVTQSSRYLVKRTGEKVFLECVQDMDHENMFWYRQDPGLGLRLIYFSYDVKMKEKGDIPEGYSVSREKKERFSLILESASTNQTSMYLCASRPLAGGTYEQYFGPGTRLTVT.

The chain's CDR3 is CASSPGTSGGGNEQFF. CDR3 nucleotides: TGCGCCAGCAGCCCGGGGACTAGCGGGGGAGGGAATGAGCAGTTCTTC. This chain connects TRBV5-1 to TRBJ2-1, with TRBD2 identical over 14 bases. The CDR3 covers 16 residues. Looked up from germline, CDR1 is SGHRS and CDR2 is YFSETQ. V shed 4 bases, J shed 7 bases, and the junction held 7 bases outside the gene matches.

This rearrangement joins TRBV21-1 to TRBJ1-2; the D call TRBD1 from the table was never checked on the DNA. TRBV21-1 is noted as a pseudogene. CDR3 length: 16 residues. CDR3 nucleotide sequence: TGTGCCAGCAGCAAATGCCCCTCTGGTCAGGACTATGGCTACACCTTC. Residues: CASSKCPSGQDYGYTF.

This chain connects TRBV19 to TRBJ1-5; a weak D match, TRBD1 (6 bases). V dropped 3 bases and J dropped 10 bases, with 16 bases sitting between them. The CDR3 is made up of 14 amino acids. The germline V gene encodes CDR1 LNHDA and CDR2 SQIVND (reference sequence). The CDR3 protein is CASSIPQGLQPQHF. The CDR3 region has the DNA TGTGCCAGTAGTATCCCACAGGGACTGCAACCCCAGCATTTT.

The chain couples TRBV6-1 to TRBJ2-5; unclear D gene. This CDR3 spans 10 amino acids. Germline CDR1 MNHNS, CDR2 SASEGT. V lost 6 bases and J 8 bases, leaving 7 bases between the germline ends. The CDR3 coding sequence is TGTGCCAGCAGGTTGGGCACCCAGTACTTC. It yields the protein CASRLGTQYF.

The J gene is TRBJ1-4, the V gene TRBV10-2, with D possibly being TRBD1 (6 bases). V was trimmed by 8 bases and J by 2 bases, leaving 9 bases between them. This CDR3 has 13 residues. Germline values: CDR1 WSHSY, CDR2 SAAADI. CDR3 nucleotide sequence: TGCGCCAGCGGGGACACCACTAATGAAAAACTGTTTTTT. Protein: CASGDTTNEKLFF.

The chain carries TRBV5-5 and TRBJ1-1; possible D gene TRBD1, 5 bases. Germline V lookup: CDR1 SGHKS, CDR2 YYEKEE (reference sequence). V was clipped by 1 base and J by 5 bases, with 9 bases between them. CDR3 length: 13 amino acids. The CDR3 loop is CASSLFGGTEAFF. In DNA form, the CDR3 reads TGTGCCAGCAGCTTGTTTGGGGGAACTGAAGCTTTCTTT.

This clone has only a few counts. The chain links TRBV28 to TRBJ1-1; no firm D call. The CDR3 is 11 amino acids. Trimming cost V 3 bases and J 4 bases, with 3 bases left between them. The germline gives CDR1 MDHEN, CDR2 SYDVKM. The CDR3 protein is CASSFVTEAFF. CDR3 coding DNA: TGTGCCAGCAGTTTTGTCACTGAAGCTTTCTTT.

V usage is TRBV29-1 and J usage is TRBJ2-7, with 12 nucleotides matching TRBD2. This CDR3 has 18 residues. Trimming cost V 5 bases and J 0 bases; bases outside gene matches: 14. The germline gives CDR1 SQVTM, CDR2 ANQGSEA. The CDR3 here is CSVTRRLAGATSSYEQYF. The CDR3 region has the DNA TGCAGCGTTACGAGAAGACTAGCGGGGGCGACGAGCTCCTACGAGCAGTACTTC.

This chain links TRBV19 with TRBJ1-5, with 8 bases fitting TRBD1. Per germline, CDR1 LNHDA and CDR2 SQIVND (reference sequence). This CDR3 is built from 16 residues. V was pared by 4 bases and J by 3 bases, with 8 bases of the junction left unmatched. CDR3 bases: TGTGCCAGTAGTAGACAGGGGTACGGGGTCAATCAGCCCCAGCATTTT. This sequence encodes CASSRQGYGVNQPQHF. Filled out from reference TRBV19 and TRBJ1-5, the complete variable domain reads DGGITQSPKYLFRKEGQNVTLSCEQNLNHDAMYWYRQDPGQGLRLIYYSQIVNDFQKGDIAEGYSVSREKKESFPLTVTSAQKNPTAFYLCASSRQGYGVNQPQHFGDGTRLSIL.